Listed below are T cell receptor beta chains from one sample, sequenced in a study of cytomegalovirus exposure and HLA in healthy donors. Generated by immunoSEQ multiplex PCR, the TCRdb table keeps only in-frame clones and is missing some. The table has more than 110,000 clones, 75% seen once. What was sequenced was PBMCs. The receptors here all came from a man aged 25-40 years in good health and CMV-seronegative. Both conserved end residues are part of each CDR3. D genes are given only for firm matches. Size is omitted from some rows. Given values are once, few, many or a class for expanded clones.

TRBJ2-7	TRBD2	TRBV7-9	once	CAFSSSGRANEQYF	TGTGCCTTCAGTTCTAGCGGGAGGGCGAACGAGCAGTACTTC
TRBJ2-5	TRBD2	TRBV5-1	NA	CASSSGLAGGQETQYF	TGCGCCAGCAGCTCGGGACTAGCGGGGGGGCAAGAGACCCAGTACTTC
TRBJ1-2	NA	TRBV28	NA	CASSLGGKNLYGYTF	TGTGCCAGCAGTTTAGGGGGGAAAAACCTCTATGGCTACACCTTC
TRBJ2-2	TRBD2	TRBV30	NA	CAVAGGPHTGELFF	TGTGCCGTAGCGGGAGGGCCGCACACCGGGGAGCTGTTTTTT
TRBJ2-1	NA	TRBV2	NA	CASSGSTATNEQFF	TGTGCCAGCAGTGGCTCGACAGCAACCAATGAGCAGTTCTTC
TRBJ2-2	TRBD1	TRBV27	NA	CASSSTWGTGLKTGELFF	TGTGCCAGCAGTTCCACGTGGGGGACAGGGCTAAAGACCGGGGAGCTGTTTTTT
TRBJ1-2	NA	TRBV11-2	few	CASSGGSENYGYTF	TGTGCCAGCAGCGGAGGGTCGGAGAACTATGGCTACACCTTC
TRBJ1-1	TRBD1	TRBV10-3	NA	CVIRGTGGANTEAFF	TGTGTCATCCGGGGGACAGGGGGCGCGAACACTGAAGCTTTCTTT
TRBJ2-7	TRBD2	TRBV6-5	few	CAARTSGSYEQYF	TGTGCCGCCCGGACTAGCGGGAGCTACGAGCAGTACTTC
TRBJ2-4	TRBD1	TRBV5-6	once	CASSLTNLGQEKNIQYF	TGTGCCAGCAGCCTGACTAACTTAGGACAGGAGAAAAACATTCAGTACTTC
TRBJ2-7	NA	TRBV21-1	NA	CASSKKGLAGEWQYF	TGTGCCAGCAGCAAAAAGGGACTAGCGGGAGAGTGGCAGTACTTC
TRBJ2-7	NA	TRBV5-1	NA	CASSLAGAHLGEQYF	TGCGCCAGCAGCTTGGCTGGGGCCCACTTGGGGGAGCAGTACTTC
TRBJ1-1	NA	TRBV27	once	CASTNPLGARTLMNTEAFF	TGTGCCAGCACAAACCCCCTTGGGGCGAGAACTTTAATGAACACTGAAGCTTTCTTT
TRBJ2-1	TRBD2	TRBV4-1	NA	CASSLGTSGAPDQFF	TGCGCCAGCAGCCTAGGGACTAGCGGGGCCCCCGATCAGTTCTTC
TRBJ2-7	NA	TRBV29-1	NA	CSVEQGYEQYF	TGCAGCGTTGAACAGGGTTACGAGCAGTACTTC
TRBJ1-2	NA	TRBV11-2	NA	CASSLTEYYGYTF	TGTGCCAGCAGCTTAACAGAGTACTATGGCTACACCTTC
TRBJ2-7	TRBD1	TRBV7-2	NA	CASSQTSGGREYF	TGTGCCAGCAGCCAAACCTCAGGGGGCAGAGAGTACTTC
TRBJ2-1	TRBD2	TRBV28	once	CASGLPGLAGDEQFF	TGTGCCAGCGGACTTCCGGGACTAGCGGGAGATGAGCAGTTCTTC
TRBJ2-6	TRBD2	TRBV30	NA	CAWSVLAGSSGANVLTF	TGTGCCTGGAGTGTTCTAGCGGGGAGCTCTGGGGCCAACGTCCTGACTTTC
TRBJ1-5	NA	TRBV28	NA	CASRGAGASGPQHF	TGTGCCAGCAGGGGAGCAGGGGCCTCCGGGCCCCAGCATTTT
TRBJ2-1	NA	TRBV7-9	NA	CASSSRSYNEQFF	TGTGCTAGTAGTTCCCGCTCCTACAATGAGCAGTTCTTC
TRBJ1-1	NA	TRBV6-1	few	CASSAGPPAQAFF	TGTGCCAGCAGTGCAGGGCCGCCCGCACAAGCTTTCTTT
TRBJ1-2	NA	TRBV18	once	CASSPPDTNYGYTF	TGTGCCAGCTCACCACCGGACACCAACTATGGCTACACCTTC
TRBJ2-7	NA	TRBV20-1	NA	CSARQGNEQYF	TGCAGTGCTAGACAGGGAAACGAGCAGTACTTC
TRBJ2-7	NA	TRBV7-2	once	CASSADSYSYEQYF	TGTGCCAGCAGCGCGGACAGTTACTCCTACGAGCAGTACTTC
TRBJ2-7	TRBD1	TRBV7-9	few	CSSSGGQGTFYEQYF	TGTTCCAGCAGCGGGGGACAGGGGACCTTCTACGAGCAGTACTTC
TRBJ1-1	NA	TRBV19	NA	CASSISEGEAFF	TGTGCCAGTAGTATTTCTGAGGGTGAAGCTTTCTTT
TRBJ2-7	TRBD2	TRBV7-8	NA	CASSPRDYRTYEQYF	TGTGCCAGCAGCCCCAGGGACTACCGAACCTACGAGCAGTACTTC
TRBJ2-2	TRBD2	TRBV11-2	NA	CASSLVSAGAGELFF	TGTGCCAGCAGCTTAGTGTCAGCGGGGGCCGGGGAGCTGTTTTTT
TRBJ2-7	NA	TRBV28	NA	CASSFGTYEQYF	TGTGCCAGCAGTTTTGGCACCTACGAGCAGTACTTC
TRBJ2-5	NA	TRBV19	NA	CASSSRGETQYF	TGTGCCAGTAGTTCCCGGGGAGAGACCCAGTACTTC
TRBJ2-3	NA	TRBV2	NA	CASSGSQADTQYF	TGTGCCAGCAGTGGAAGCCAGGCAGATACGCAGTATTTT
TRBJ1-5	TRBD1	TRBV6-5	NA	CASSLTGGDQPQHF	TGTGCCAGCAGTTTAACAGGGGGCGATCAGCCCCAGCATTTT